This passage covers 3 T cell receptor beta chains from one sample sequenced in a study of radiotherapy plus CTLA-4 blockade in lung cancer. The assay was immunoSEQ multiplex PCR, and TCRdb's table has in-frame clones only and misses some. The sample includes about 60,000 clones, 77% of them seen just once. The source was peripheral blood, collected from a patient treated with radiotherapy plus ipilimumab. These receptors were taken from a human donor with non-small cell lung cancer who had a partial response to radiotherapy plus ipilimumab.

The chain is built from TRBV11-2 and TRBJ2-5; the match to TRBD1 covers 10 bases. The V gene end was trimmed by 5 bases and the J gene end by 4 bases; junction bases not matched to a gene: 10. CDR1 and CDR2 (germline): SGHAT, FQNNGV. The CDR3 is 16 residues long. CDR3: CASSLGGQGRRETQYF. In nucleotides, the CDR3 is TGTGCCAGCAGCCTAGGGGGACAGGGGCGGCGAGAGACCCAGTACTTC.

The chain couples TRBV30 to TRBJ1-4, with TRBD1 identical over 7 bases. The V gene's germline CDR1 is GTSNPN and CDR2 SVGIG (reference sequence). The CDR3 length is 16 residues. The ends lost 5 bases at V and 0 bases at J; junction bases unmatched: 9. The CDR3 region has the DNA TGTGCCTGGTCGACAGGGCAATTAACAACTAATGAAAAACTGTTTTTT. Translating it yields CAWSTGQLTTNEKLFF. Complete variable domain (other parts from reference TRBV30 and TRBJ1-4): SQTIHQWPATLVQPVGSPLSLECTVEGTSNPNLYWYRQAAGRGLQLLFYSVGIGQISSEVPQNLSASRPQDRQFILSSKKLLLSDSGFYLCAWSTGQLTTNEKLFFGSGTQLSVL.

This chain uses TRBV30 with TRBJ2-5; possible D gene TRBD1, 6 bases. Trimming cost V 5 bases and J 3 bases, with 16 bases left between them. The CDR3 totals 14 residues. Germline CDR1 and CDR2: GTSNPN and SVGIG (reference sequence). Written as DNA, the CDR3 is TGTGCCTGGGGCGGACAGAGCCTAAAAGAGACCCAGTACTTC. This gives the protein CAWGGQSLKETQYF. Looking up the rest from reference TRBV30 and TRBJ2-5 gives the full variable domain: SQTIHQWPATLVQPVGSPLSLECTVEGTSNPNLYWYRQAAGRGLQLLFYSVGIGQISSEVPQNLSASRPQDRQFILSSKKLLLSDSGFYLCAWGGQSLKETQYFGPGTRLLVL.